The TCR beta chain described here comes from a study of shared clonotypes between healthy human individuals. Study-level background: The plates for each donor numbered three CD4 naive, three CD4 memory, two CD8 naive and one CD8 memory.

In the case of this clone: The antigen is not known.

For every subset, genomic DNA was evenly distributed across several immunoSEQ plates. Here immunoSEQ multiplex PCR was the method, and the copy in TCRdb shows in-frame clones only, minus some. The sample shows approximately 2.5 million clones, more than 90% of them seen only once. Study-wide results and caveats: Represented diversity (both genetic and exposure-history) was limited by the small number of donors.

V dropped 1 base and J dropped 5 bases, with 8 bases sitting between them. The CDR3 length is 13 residues. CDR1 and CDR2 from the germline V gene are MGHRA and YSYEKL. Sequenced input: naive CD4+ T cells sorted from blood. Subset in this sample: CD45RA+ positively selected. The clonotype originates from a man aged 18 to 30 in good health. The gene calls are TRBV4-1 and TRBJ2-5; D may be TRBD2 (6 bases). CDR3 in amino acids: CASSQGGVETQYF. The DNA of the CDR3 is TGCGCCAGCAGCCAAGGGGGGGTCGAGACCCAGTACTTC.